A single sample gave rise to the 13 T cell receptor beta chains below, sequenced in a study of T cell responses to AZD1222 COVID-19 vaccine. Profiled with immunoSEQ multiplex PCR; TCRdb holds only in-frame clones, not every one. The top ten clones hold about 7.7% of a sample with over 65,000 clones, approximately 87% of them seen once. This specimen consisted of peripheral blood, obtained on day 0 of AZD1222 vaccination. Receptor source: an adult in good health.

CDR3 bases: TGTGCCAGCAGCGGGGGGGGACGGAGAACGTATGAGCAGTTCTTC. Translating gives CASSGGGRRTYEQFF. V usage is TRBV5-4 and J usage is TRBJ2-1, with 7 bases fitting TRBD2. Germline V gives CDR1 SGHNT, CDR2 YYREEE (reference sequence). The CDR3 is made up of 15 amino acids. V was pared by 4 bases and J by 8 bases, with 12 bases of the junction left unmatched.

J is TRBJ2-3 and V is TRBV11-2; 12 nucleotides agree with TRBD1. Per germline, CDR1 SGHAT and CDR2 FQNNGV. The CDR3 totals 18 residues. Germline trimming cut 4 bases from V and 4 bases from J; bases unmatched to any gene: 12. In DNA, the CDR3 is TGTGCCAGCAGCTCCTCGACCTGGGACAGGGGGCATGCAGATACGCAGTATTTT. It is translated as CASSSSTWDRGHADTQYF.

The genes are TRBV3-1 (or the pseudogene TRBV3-2) and TRBJ2-7; 13 bases are shared with TRBD2. The CDR3 covers 16 residues. The junction had 5 bases not matched to a gene; V was cut back by 2 bases and J by 4 bases. Germline values: CDR1 LGHDT, CDR2 YNNKEL (reference sequence). The CDR3 DNA is TGTGCCAGCAGCCAAAGGACTAGCGGGGGCCCATACGAGCAGTACTTC. Its protein is CASSQRTSGGPYEQYF.

The chain carries TRBV5-1 and TRBJ1-1; D unresolved. V was clipped by 4 bases and J by 2 bases, with 12 bases between them. This CDR3 contains 14 residues. Germline V gene lookup returns CDR1 SGHRS and CDR2 YFSETQ. The CDR3 spells CASSARTENTEAFF. CDR3 nucleotides: TGCGCCAGCAGCGCCAGGACGGAAAACACTGAAGCTTTCTTT.

This rearrangement joins TRBV6-1 to TRBJ2-1; D is possibly TRBD1 (6 bases). Germline V gene sequence: CDR1 MNHNS, CDR2 SASEGT. V lost 0 bases to trimming and J lost 7 bases, with 13 bases between them. This CDR3 is 15 amino acids long. Written as DNA, the CDR3 is TGTGCCAGCAGTGAAGCGCTAGGGACACATAATGAGCAGTTCTTC. This encodes CASSEALGTHNEQFF.

The chain recombines TRBV4-2 with TRBJ2-7; tentatively, D is TRBD1 (5 bases). Germline V CDR1 and CDR2: LGHNA, YNFKEQ. With 0 bases removed from V and 5 bases from J, the gap between germline ends came to 8 bases. The CDR3 loop spans 13 amino acids. This CDR3 reads CASSQERGHEQYF. CDR3 DNA sequence: TGTGCCAGCAGCCAAGAAAGGGGTCACGAGCAGTACTTC.

This chain links TRBV4-3 with TRBJ2-5; TRBD2 matches at 15 bases. Germline V gene data show CDR1 as LGHNA and CDR2 as YSLEER. The CDR3 runs 20 residues. J gave up 3 bases and V 3 bases, and 14 bases lay outside the gene matches. CDR3 sequence: CASSHGTDRTSGRAEETQYF. The DNA of the CDR3 is TGCGCCAGCAGCCACGGGACAGACCGGACTAGCGGGAGGGCCGAAGAGACCCAGTACTTC.

This clone has more than one count but fewer than ten. The gene calls are TRBV19 and TRBJ1-5; D is uncertain. The V end lost 5 bases, the J end lost 8 bases, and 25 bases lay between the germline ends. This CDR3 comprises 17 residues. The V gene's germline CDR1 is LNHDA and CDR2 SQIVND (reference sequence). The CDR3: CASSFSLPGRPRKPQHF. The CDR3 region has the DNA TGTGCCAGTAGTTTCTCCCTCCCAGGCAGGCCGAGGAAGCCCCAGCATTTT.

The chain joins TRBV14 to TRBJ2-7; 9 nucleotides agree with TRBD1. The length of the CDR3 is 15 residues. J gave up 5 bases and V 6 bases, and 11 bases lay outside the gene matches. The germline V gene encodes CDR1 SGHDN and CDR2 FVKESK. CDR3 in DNA: TGTGCCAGCAGAATCACCGGGACAGGGTTCCACGAGCAGTACTTC. Amino acids: CASRITGTGFHEQYF.

The chain uses TRBV19 and TRBJ1-1; no reliable D call. V lost 1 base and J lost 1, with 4 bases in between. Germline V gives CDR1 LNHDA, CDR2 SQIVND (reference sequence). This CDR3 contains 13 residues. Here the CDR3 reads CASSIGANTEAFF. The CDR3 DNA is TGTGCCAGTAGTATAGGGGCGAACACTGAAGCTTTCTTT.

This chain links TRBV7-9 with TRBJ2-2; TRBD2 might be the D (5 bases). Germline values: CDR1 SEHNR, CDR2 FQNEAQ (reference sequence). CDR3 length: 14 residues. Deletions cut 5 bases from V and 6 bases from J, with 13 bases between. CDR3 coding DNA: TGTGCCAGCAGCCGTATTGAGGGCGCCGGGGAGCTGTTTTTT. Translating it yields CASSRIEGAGELFF.

V gene TRBV5-8 combines with J gene TRBJ2-7; 11 bases fit TRBD2. The germline V gene has CDR1 SGHTS and CDR2 YDEGEE. Trimming removed 1 base from V and 1 base from J; junction bases left unmatched: 4. The CDR3 sequence is 16 residues long. The DNA for the CDR3 is TGTGCCAGCAGCTTGACCGGGACTAGCGGTTCCTACGAGCAGTACTTC. Residues: CASSLTGTSGSYEQYF.

The V call is TRBV29-1, the J call TRBJ1-1; TRBD1 is a possible D gene (6 bases). V was pared by 4 bases and J by 3 bases, with 12 bases between. CDR3 size: 13 residues. Germline CDR1 and CDR2: SQVTM and ANQGSEA. The CDR3 DNA is TGCAGCGTTGGTAGGGGGAGTTACACTGAAGCTTTCTTT. This translates into CSVGRGSYTEAFF.